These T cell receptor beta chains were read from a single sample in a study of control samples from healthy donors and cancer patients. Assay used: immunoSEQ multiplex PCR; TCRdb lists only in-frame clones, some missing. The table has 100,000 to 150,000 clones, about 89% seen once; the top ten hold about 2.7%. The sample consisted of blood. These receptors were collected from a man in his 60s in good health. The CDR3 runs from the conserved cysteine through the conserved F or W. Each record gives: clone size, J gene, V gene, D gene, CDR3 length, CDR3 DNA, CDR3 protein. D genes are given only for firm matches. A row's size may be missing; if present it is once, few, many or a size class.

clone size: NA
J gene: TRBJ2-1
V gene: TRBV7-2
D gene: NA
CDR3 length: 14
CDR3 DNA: TGTGCCAGCAGCCCCCTCCAACGGGTAGGGGAGCAGTTCTTC
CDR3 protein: CASSPLQRVGEQFF

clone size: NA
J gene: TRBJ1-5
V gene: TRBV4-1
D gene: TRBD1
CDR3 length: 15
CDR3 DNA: TGCGCCAGCAGCCAAGATGGACAGGGAAATCAGCCCCAGCATTTT
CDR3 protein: CASSQDGQGNQPQHF

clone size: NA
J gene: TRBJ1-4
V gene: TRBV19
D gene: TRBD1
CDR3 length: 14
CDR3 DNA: TGTGCCAGTAGTATTGGGACAGGGACCGAAAAACTGTTTTTT
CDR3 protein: CASSIGTGTEKLFF

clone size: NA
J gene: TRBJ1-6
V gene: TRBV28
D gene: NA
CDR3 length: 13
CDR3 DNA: TGTGCCAGCATTTTTGGGGCGGGTTCACCCCTCCACTTT
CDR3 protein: CASIFGAGSPLHF

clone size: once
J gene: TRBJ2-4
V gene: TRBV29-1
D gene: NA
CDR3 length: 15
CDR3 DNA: TGCAGCGTTGAGTACCCCACGGGAGCCAAAAACATTCAGTACTTC
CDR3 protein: CSVEYPTGAKNIQYF

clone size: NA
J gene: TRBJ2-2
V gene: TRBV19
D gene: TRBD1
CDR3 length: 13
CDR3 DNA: TGTGCCACTCGGACAGGGTGGACCGGGGAGCTGTTTTTT
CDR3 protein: CATRTGWTGELFF

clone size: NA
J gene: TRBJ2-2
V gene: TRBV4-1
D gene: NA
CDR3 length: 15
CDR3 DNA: TGCGCCAGCAGCAAGACCGGGACACTTACCGGGGAGCTGTTTTTT
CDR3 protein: CASSKTGTLTGELFF

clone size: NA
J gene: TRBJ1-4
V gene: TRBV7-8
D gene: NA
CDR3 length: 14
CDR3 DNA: TGTGCCAGCAGCTCCCTGGGAGGGAATGAAAAACTGTTTTTT
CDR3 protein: CASSSLGGNEKLFF

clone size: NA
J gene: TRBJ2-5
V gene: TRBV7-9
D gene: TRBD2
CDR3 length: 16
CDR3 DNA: TGTGCCAGCAGCATTTGGACTAGCGGAACCCAAGAGACCCAGTACTTC
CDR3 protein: CASSIWTSGTQETQYF

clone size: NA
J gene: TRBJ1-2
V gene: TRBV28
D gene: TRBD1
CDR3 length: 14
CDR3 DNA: TGTGCCAGCACTAAAGACAGGGAGGGATATGGCTACACCTTC
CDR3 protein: CASTKDREGYGYTF

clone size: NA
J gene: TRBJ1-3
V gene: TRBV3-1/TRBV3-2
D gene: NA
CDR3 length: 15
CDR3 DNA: TGTGCCAGCAGCCCCCTAGGGTACTCTGGAAACACCATATATTTT
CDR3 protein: CASSPLGYSGNTIYF

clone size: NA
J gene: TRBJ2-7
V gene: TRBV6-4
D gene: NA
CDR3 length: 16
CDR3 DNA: TGTGCCAGCAGTGAAAGTAGGGCGTTGCTCTCCTACGAGCAGTACTTC
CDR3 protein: CASSESRALLSYEQYF

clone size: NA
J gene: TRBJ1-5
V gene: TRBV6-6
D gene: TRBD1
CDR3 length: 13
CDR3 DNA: TGTGCCGGGTCGGGACAGCTCTACCAGCCCCAGCATTTT
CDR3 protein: CAGSGQLYQPQHF

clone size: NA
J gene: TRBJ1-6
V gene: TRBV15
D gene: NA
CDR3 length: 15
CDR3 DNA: TGTGCCACCAGCACAGGCGACACAGCAAATTCACCCCTCCACTTT
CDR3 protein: CATSTGDTANSPLHF

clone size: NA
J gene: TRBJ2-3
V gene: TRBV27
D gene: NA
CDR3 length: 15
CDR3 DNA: TGTGCCAGCAGTTTAGGAAGTTTTGGTGCAGATACGCAGTATTTT
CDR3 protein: CASSLGSFGADTQYF

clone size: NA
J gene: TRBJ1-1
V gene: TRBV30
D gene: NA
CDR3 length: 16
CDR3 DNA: TGTGCCTGGAGTGATAAGAAATGGGGGGCGGACACTGAAGCTTTCTTT
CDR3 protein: CAWSDKKWGADTEAFF

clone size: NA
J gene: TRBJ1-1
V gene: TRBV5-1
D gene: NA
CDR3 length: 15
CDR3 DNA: TGCGCCAGCAGCTTTCGAATACCACCGATAGATGAAGCTTTCTTT
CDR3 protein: CASSFRIPPIDEAFF

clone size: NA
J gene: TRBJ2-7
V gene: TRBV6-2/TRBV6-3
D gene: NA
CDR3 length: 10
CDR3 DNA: TGTGCCAGCAGTGACTACGAGCAGTACTTC
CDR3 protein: CASSDYEQYF

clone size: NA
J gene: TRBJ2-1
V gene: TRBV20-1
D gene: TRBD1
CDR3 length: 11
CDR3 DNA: TGCAGTGCCATACAGGGGCATGAGCAGTTCTTC
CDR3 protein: CSAIQGHEQFF

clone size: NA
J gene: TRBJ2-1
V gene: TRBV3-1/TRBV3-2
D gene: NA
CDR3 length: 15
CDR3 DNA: TGTGCCAGCAGCCCCGGACTCCTGTCCTACAATGAGCAGTTCTTC
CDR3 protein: CASSPGLLSYNEQFF

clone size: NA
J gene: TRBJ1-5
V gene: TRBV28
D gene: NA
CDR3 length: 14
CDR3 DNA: TGTGCCAGCAGGGGACCGTTAAGCGTACAGCCCCAGCATTTT
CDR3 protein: CASRGPLSVQPQHF

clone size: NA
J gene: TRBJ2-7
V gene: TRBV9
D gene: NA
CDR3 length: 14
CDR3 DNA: TGTGCCAGCAGCGGCCCCGTGGGCCTCTCCGAGCAGTACTTC
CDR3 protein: CASSGPVGLSEQYF

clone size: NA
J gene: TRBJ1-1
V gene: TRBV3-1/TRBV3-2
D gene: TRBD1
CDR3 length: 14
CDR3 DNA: TGTGCCAGCAGCCAAGGGCGAACAGGGGGATTCGCTTTCTTT
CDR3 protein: CASSQGRTGGFAFF

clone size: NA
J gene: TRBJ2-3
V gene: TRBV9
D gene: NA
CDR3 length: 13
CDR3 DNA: TGTGCCAGCAGCGTAGTGACTTCGGATACGCAGTATTTT
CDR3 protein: CASSVVTSDTQYF

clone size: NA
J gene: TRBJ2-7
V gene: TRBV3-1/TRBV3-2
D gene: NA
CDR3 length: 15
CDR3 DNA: TGTGCCAGCAGCCGTACAGCGGTGACTTCCTACGAGCAGTACTTC
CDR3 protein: CASSRTAVTSYEQYF

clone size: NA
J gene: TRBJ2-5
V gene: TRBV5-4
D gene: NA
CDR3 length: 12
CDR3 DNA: TGTGCCAGCAGCTTGAACACCGAGACCCAGTACTTC
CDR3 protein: CASSLNTETQYF

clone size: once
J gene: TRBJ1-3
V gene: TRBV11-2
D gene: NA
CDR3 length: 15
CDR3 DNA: TGTGCCAGCAGCCCTCCCGGGATTAGGGGAAACACCATATATTTT
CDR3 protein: CASSPPGIRGNTIYF

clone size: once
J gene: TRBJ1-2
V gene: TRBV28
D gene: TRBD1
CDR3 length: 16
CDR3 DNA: TGTGCCAGCAGTTCGACAGGGGCAATAGCTAACTATGGCTACACCTTC
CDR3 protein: CASSSTGAIANYGYTF

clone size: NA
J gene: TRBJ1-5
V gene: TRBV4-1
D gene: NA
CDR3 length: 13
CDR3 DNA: TGCGCCAGCAGCCAAGATCCGAGTCAGCCCCAGCATTTT
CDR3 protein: CASSQDPSQPQHF

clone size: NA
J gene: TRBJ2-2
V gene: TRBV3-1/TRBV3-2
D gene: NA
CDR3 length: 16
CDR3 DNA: TGTGCCAGCAGCCAACTGTTGACAGACTTAACCGGGGAGCTGTTTTTT
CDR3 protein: CASSQLLTDLTGELFF

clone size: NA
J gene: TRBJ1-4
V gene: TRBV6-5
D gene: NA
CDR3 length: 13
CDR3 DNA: TGTGCCAGCAGTCCCCGGGACGGAGAAAAACTGTTTTTT
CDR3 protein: CASSPRDGEKLFF

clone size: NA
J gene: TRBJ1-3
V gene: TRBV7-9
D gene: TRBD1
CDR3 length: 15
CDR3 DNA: TGTGCCAGCAGCTCACGCCTGGACAGGGGATACACCATATATTTT
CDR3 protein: CASSSRLDRGYTIYF

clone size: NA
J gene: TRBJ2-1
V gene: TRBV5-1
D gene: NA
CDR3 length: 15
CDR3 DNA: TGCGCCAGCAGCTATATAGCGGTCTCCTACAATGAGCAGTTCTTC
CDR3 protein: CASSYIAVSYNEQFF

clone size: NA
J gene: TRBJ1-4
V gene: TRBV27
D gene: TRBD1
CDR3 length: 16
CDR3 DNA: TGTGCCAGCAGTTTATGGTACAGGGGGCTCAAGGAAAAACTGTTTTTT
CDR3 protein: CASSLWYRGLKEKLFF

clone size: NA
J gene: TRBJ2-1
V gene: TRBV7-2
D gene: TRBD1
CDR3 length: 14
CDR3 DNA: TGTGCCAGTCGGCAGGGACAGGTGGGATATGAGCAGTTCTTC
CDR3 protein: CASRQGQVGYEQFF

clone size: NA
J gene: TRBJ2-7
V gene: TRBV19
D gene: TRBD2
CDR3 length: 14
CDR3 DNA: TGTGCCTCCAGTAAACTAGCGGGGTCCTACGAGCAGTACTTC
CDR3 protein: CASSKLAGSYEQYF

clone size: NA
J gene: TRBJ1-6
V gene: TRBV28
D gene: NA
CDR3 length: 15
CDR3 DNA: TGTGCCAGCAGGGCCGGGACACACTATAATTCACCCCTCCACTTT
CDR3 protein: CASRAGTHYNSPLHF

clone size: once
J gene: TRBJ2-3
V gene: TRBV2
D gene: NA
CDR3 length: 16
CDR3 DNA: TGTGCCAGCAGTGAAGAGGGTCGGAGCCGCACAGATACGCAGTATTTT
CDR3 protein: CASSEEGRSRTDTQYF

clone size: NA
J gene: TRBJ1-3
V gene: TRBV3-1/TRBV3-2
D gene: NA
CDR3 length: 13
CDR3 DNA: TGTGCCAGCAGCCAAGGGGGATTAAACACCATATATTTT
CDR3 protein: CASSQGGLNTIYF

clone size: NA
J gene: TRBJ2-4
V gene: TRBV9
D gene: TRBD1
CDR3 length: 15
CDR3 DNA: TGTGCCTCCGGGACAGGGGGCGCTCAGGAAAACATTCAGTACTTC
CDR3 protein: CASGTGGAQENIQYF

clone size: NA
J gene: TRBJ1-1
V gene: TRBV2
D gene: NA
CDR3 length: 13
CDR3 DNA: TGTGCCAGCAGTGATGTAGTGAACACTGAAGCTTTCTTT
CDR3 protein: CASSDVVNTEAFF

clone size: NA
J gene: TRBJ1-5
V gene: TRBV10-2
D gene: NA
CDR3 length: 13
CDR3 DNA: TGCGCCAGCAGTGAAGTATCTGGTCAGCCCCAGCATTTT
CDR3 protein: CASSEVSGQPQHF

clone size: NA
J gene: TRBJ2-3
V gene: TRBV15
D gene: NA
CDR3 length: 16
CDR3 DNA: TGTGCCACCAGCACCTTGACAGGCCCGGGCACAGATACGCAGTATTTT
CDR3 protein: CATSTLTGPGTDTQYF

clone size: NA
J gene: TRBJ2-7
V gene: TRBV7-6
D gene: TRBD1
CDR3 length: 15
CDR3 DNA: TGTGCCAGCAGCCTAGTTGGGACAGGGGGCTTAGAGCAGTACTTC
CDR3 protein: CASSLVGTGGLEQYF

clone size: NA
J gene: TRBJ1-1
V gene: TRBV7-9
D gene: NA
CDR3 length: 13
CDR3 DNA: TGTGCCAGCAGCTTGGTGACAGGATCTGAAGCTTTCTTT
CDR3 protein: CASSLVTGSEAFF

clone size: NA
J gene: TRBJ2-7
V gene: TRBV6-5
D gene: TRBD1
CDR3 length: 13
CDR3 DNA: TGTGCCAGCAGTTCGGGACAGTCTTACGAGCAGTACTTC
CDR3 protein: CASSSGQSYEQYF